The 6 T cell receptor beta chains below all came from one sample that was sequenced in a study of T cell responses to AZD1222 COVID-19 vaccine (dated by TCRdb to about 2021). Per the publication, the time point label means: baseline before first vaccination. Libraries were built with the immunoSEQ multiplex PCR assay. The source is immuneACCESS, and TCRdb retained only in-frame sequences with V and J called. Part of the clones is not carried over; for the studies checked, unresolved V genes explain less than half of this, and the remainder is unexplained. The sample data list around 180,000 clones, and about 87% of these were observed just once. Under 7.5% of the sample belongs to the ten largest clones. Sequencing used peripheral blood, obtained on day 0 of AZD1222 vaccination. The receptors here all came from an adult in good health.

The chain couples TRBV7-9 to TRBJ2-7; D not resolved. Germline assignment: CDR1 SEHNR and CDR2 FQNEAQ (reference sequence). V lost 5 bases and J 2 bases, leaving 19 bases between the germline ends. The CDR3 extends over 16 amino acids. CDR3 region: CASSLWPLPDTYEQYF. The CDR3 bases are TGTGCCAGCAGCCTCTGGCCTTTACCTGACACCTACGAGCAGTACTTC.

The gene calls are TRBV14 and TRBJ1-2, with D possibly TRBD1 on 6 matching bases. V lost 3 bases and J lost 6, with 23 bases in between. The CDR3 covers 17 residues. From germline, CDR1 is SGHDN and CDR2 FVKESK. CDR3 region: CASSQTTLQGPGNGYTF. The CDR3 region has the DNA TGTGCCAGCAGCCAGACAACTCTACAGGGCCCAGGAAATGGCTACACCTTC.

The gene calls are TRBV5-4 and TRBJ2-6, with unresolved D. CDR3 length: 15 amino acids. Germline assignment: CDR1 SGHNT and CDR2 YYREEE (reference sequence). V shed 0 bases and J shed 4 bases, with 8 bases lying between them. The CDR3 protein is CASSLEPTGANVLTF. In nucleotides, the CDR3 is TGTGCCAGCAGCTTGGAACCCACAGGGGCCAACGTCCTGACTTTC.

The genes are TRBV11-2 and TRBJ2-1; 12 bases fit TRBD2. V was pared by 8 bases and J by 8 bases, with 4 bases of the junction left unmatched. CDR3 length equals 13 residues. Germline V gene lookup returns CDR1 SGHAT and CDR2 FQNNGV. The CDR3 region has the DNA TGTGCCAGCCTTTCTAGCGGGAGGGATGAGCAGTTCTTC. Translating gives CASLSSGRDEQFF.

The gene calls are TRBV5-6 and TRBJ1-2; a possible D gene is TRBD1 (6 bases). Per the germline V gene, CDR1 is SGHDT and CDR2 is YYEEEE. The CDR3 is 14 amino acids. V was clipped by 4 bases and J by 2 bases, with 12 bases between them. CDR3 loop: CASSLRTENYGYTF. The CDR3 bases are TGTGCCAGCAGCCTCCGGACAGAAAACTATGGCTACACCTTC.

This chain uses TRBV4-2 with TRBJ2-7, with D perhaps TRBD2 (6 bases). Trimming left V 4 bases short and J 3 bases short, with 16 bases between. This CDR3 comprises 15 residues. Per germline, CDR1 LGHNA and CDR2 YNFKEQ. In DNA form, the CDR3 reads TGTGCCAGCAGCCCAACGGGGGAGGACGTCTACGAGCAGTACTTC. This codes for CASSPTGEDVYEQYF.